This section outlines one T cell receptor beta chain sequence together with its context. Its antigen is unknown. The entry originates in a study of vaccination and CD4 T cells after COVID-19. Cultured CD4+ T cells had their DNA profiled by the Oncomine TCR Beta short-read assay. A single record per CDR3 protein comes from TCRdb applying MiXCR to the PCR reads. The sample has about 13,000 distinct CDR3 sequences, over 40% seen once; the top ten hold about 16%. Treatment of the sample: approximately 11-day PBMC culture with coronavirus spike peptide pools or control peptides (ViraFEST assay). CDR3 size: 15 residues. Germline lookup yields CDR1 SGHTA and CDR2 FQGNSA. Trimming cost V 4 bases and J 8 bases, with 20 bases left between them.

This chain connects TRBV7-2 to TRBJ1-2, with D unclear. The material sequenced was CD4+ T cells from blood, cultured in vitro. The sequence came from a human donor who had recovered from COVID-19. Here the CDR3 reads CASSSPRRTDHGYTF. CDR3 DNA sequence: TGTGCCAGCAGCTCCCCCCGGAGAACCGACCACGGCTACACCTTC.